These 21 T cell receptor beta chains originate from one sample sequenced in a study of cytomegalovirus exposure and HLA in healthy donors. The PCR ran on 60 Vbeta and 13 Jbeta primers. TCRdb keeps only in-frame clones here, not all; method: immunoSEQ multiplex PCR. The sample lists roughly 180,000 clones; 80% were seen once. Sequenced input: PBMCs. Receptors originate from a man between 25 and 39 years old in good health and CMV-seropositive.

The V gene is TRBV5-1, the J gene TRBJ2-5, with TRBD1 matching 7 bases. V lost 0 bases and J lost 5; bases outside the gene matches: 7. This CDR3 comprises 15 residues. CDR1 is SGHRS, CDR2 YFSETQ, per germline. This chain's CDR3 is CASSLEKGASETQYF. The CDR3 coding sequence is TGCGCCAGCAGCTTGGAAAAGGGGGCGTCGGAGACCCAGTACTTC.

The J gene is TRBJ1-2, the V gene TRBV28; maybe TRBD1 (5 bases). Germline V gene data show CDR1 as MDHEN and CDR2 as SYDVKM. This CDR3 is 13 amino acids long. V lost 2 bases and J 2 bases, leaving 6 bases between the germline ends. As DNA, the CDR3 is TGTGCCAGCAGTTTAGACAGAAACTATGGCTACACCTTC. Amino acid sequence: CASSLDRNYGYTF.

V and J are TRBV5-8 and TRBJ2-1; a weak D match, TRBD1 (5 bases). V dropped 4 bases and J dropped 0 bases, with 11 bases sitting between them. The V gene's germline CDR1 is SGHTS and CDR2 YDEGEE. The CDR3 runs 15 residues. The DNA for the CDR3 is TGTGCCAGCAGCCTAAGGACAAGCTCCTACAATGAGCAGTTCTTC. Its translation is CASSLRTSSYNEQFF.

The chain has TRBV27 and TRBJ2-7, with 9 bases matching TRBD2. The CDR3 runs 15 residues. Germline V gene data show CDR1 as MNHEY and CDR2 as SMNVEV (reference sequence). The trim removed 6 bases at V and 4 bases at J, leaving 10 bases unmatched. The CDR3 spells CASRQGLASRYEQYF. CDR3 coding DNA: TGTGCCAGCAGGCAGGGACTAGCCTCTAGGTACGAGCAGTACTTC.

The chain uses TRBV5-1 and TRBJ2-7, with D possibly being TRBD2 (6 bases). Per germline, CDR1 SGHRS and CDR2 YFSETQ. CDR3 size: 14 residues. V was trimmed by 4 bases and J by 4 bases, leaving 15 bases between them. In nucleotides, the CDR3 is TGCGCCAGCAGCGAGGCGGGACCCCCTTACGAGCAGTACTTC. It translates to CASSEAGPPYEQYF.

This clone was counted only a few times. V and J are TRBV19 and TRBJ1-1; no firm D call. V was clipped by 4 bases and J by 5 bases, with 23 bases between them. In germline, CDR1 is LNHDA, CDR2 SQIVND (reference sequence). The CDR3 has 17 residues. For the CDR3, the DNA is TGTGCCAGTAGTACCCCACCTAAGCGGGCTCTAAATACTGAAGCTTTCTTT. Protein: CASSTPPKRALNTEAFF.

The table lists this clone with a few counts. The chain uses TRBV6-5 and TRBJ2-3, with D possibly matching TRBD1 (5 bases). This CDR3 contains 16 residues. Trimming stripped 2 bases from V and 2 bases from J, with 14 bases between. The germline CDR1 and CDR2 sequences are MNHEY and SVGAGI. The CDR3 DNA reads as TGTGCCAGCAGTTACGGTGACAGACCAAACACAGATACGCAGTATTTT. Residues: CASSYGDRPNTDTQYF.

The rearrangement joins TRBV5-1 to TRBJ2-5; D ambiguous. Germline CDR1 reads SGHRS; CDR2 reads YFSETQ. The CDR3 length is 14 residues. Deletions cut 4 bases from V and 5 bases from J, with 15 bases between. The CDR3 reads CASSLTSLRETQYF. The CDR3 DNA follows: TGCGCCAGCAGCCTTACCTCCCTCCGGGAGACCCAGTACTTC. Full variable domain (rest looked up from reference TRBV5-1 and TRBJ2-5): KAGVTQTPRYLIKTRGQQVTLSCSPISGHRSVSWYQQTPGQGLQFLFEYFSETQRNKGNFPGRFSGRQFSNSRSEMNVSTLELGDSALYLCASSLTSLRETQYFGPGTRLLVL.

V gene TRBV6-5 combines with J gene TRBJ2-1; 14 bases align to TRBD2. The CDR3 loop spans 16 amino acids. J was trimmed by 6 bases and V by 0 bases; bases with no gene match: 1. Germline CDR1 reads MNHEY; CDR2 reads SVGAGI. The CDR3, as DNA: TGTGCCAGCAGTTACTCCGGACTAGCGGGAGGCAATGAGCAGTTCTTC. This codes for CASSYSGLAGGNEQFF.

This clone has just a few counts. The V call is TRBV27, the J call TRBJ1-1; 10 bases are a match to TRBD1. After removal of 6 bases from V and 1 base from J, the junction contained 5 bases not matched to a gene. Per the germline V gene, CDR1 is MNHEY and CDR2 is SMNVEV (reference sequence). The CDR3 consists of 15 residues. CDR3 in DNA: TGTGCCAGCAGCGGGGACAGGGGAGGGAACACTGAAGCTTTCTTT. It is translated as CASSGDRGGNTEAFF.

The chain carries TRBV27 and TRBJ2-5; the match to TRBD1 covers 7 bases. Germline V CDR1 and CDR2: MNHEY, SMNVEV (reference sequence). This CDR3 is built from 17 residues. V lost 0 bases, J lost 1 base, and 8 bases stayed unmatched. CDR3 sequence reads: CASSLSGTAITQETQYF. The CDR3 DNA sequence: TGTGCCAGCAGTTTATCCGGGACAGCCATTACCCAAGAGACCCAGTACTTC.

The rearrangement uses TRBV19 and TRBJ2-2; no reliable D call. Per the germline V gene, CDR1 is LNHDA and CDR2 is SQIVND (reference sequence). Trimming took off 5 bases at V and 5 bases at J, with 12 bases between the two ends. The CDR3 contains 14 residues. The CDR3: CASSLFVRTGELFF. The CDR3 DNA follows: TGTGCCAGTAGTCTTTTTGTCAGGACCGGGGAGCTGTTTTTT.

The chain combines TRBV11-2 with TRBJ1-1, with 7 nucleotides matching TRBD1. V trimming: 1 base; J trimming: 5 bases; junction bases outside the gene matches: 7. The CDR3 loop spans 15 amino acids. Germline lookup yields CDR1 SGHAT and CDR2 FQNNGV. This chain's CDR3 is CASSLVGGRSTEAFF. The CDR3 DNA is TGTGCCAGCAGCTTAGTAGGGGGCCGGAGTACTGAAGCTTTCTTT.

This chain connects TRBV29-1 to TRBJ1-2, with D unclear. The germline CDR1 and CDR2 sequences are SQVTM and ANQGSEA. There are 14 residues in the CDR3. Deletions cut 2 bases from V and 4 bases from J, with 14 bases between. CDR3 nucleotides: TGCAGCGTTGAAATTCCCCGAAAAGCCTATGGCTACACCTTC. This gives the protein CSVEIPRKAYGYTF.

CDR3 protein: CASLRAMNTEAFF. The CDR3 DNA sequence: TGTGCCAGCCTTCGCGCCATGAACACTGAAGCTTTCTTT. V is TRBV28 and J is TRBJ1-1; no definite D call. Trimming cost V 8 bases and J 0 bases, with 10 bases left between them. Germline V gives CDR1 MDHEN, CDR2 SYDVKM. The CDR3 length is 13 residues.

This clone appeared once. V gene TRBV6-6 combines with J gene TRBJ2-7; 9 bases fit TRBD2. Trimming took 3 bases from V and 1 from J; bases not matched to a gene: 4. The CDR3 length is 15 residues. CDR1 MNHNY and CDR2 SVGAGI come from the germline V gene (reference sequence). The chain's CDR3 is CASSYEAGGSYEQYF. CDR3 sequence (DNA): TGTGCCAGCAGTTATGAGGCGGGAGGGTCCTACGAGCAGTACTTC.

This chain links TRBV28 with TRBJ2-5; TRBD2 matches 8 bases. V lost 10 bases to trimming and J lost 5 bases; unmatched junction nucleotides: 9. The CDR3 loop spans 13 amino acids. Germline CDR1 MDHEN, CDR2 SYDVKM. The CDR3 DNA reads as TGTGCCACGCGGGGGGATTTAAGGGAGACCCAGTACTTC. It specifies CATRGDLRETQYF.

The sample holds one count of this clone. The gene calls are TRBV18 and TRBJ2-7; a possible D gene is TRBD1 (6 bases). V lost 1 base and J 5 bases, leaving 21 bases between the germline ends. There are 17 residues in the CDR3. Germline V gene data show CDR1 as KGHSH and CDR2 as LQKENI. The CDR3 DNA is TGTGCCAGCTCACCACGTTTCTTGGGGGCAAGTCGGGACGAGCAGTACTTC. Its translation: CASSPRFLGASRDEQYF.

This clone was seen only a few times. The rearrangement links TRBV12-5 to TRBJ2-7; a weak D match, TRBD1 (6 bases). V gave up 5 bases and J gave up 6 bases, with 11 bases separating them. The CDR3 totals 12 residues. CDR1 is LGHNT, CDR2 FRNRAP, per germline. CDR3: CASGPSDSEQYF. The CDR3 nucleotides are TGTGCTAGTGGTCCGTCGGACAGCGAGCAGTACTTC.

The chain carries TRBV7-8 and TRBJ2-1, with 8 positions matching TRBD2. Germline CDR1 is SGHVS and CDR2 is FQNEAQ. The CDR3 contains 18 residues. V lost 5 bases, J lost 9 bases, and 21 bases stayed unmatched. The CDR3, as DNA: TGTGCCAGCAGCCCCCCAGAGTTGTTAGCGGGAAATCGGGGTGAGCAGTTCTTC. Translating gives CASSPPELLAGNRGEQFF.

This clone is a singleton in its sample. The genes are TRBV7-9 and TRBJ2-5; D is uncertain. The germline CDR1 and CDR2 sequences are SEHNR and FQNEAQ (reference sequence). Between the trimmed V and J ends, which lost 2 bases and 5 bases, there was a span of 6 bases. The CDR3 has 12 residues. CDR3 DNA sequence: TGTGCCAGCAGCTTAATGGAGGAGACCCAGTACTTC. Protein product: CASSLMEETQYF.